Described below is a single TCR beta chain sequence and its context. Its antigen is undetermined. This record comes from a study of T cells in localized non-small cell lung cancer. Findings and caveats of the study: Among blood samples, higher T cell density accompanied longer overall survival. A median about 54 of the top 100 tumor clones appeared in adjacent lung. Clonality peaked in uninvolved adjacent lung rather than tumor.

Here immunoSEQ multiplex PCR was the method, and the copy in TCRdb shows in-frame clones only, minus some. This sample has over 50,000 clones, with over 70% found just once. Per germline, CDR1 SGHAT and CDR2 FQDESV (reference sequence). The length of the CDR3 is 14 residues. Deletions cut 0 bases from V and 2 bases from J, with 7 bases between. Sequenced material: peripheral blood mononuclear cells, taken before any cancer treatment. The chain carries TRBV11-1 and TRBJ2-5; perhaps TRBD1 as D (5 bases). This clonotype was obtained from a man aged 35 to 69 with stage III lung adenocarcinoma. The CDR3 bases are TGTGCCAGCAGCTTAGCCAGGGCACAAGAGACCCAGTACTTC. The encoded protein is CASSLARAQETQYF. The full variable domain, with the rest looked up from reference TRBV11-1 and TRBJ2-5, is EAEVAQSPRYKITEKSQAVAFWCDPISGHATLYWYRQILGQGPELLVQFQDESVVDDSQLPKDRFSAERLKGVDSTLKIQPAELGDSAMYLCASSLARAQETQYFGPGTRLLVL.